A selection of T cell receptor beta chains follows, all from one sample in a study of Graves' ophthalmopathy and Graves' hyperthyroidism. MiXCR, run by TCRdb on the multiplex PCR reads, gives a single entry per CDR3 protein. Among around 400,000 distinct CDR3 sequences listed, roughly 21% were seen once. Input material: peripheral blood. These receptor sequences come from a young woman with stable Graves' hyperthyroidism. The CDR3 runs from the conserved cysteine through the conserved F or W. Fields, in order: V gene, D gene, J gene, clone size, CDR3 protein, CDR3 DNA. D genes are given only for firm matches. Only some rows state a clone size, as once, few, many or a class for expanded clones.

V: TRBV20-1
D: -
J: TRBJ2-5
size: many
CDR3: CSAGGAWETQYF
DNA: TGCAGTGCTGGGGGAGCGTGGGAGACCCAGTACTTC

V: TRBV20-1
D: TRBD2
J: TRBJ2-2
size: many
CDR3: CSASEAGRGNTGELFF
DNA: TGCAGTGCTAGCGAAGCGGGGAGGGGGAACACCGGGGAGCTGTTTTTT

V: TRBV6-1
D: -
J: TRBJ1-1
size: -
CDR3: CASLGRGIMNSEAFF
DNA: TGTGCCAGCTTGGGTAGGGGTATAATGAACTCTGAAGCTTTCTTT

V: TRBV7-2
D: -
J: TRBJ1-2
size: -
CDR3: CASSLKGANYGYTF
DNA: TGTGCCAGCAGCTTAAAGGGGGCTAACTATGGCTACACCTTC

V: TRBV6-1
D: -
J: TRBJ2-2
size: many
CDR3: CASQDWELFF
DNA: TGTGCCAGCCAGGACTGGGAGCTGTTTTTT

V: TRBV3-1
D: TRBD2
J: TRBJ2-7
size: many
CDR3: CASSQTSASYEQYF
DNA: TGTGCCAGCAGCCAAACTAGCGCCTCCTACGAGCAGTACTTC

V: TRBV15
D: -
J: TRBJ2-7
size: many
CDR3: CATSRGLGAPDYEQYF
DNA: TGTGCCACCAGCAGAGGATTAGGGGCCCCGGACTACGAGCAGTACTTC

V: TRBV11-2
D: -
J: TRBJ2-7
size: -
CDR3: CTSSLVGRSSYEQYF
DNA: TGTACCAGCAGCTTAGTTGGCAGGAGCAGCTACGAGCAGTACTTC

V: TRBV18
D: -
J: TRBJ2-5
size: many
CDR3: CASSPPSVRQETQYF
DNA: TGTGCCAGCTCACCACCTTCTGTTAGACAAGAGACCCAGTACTTC

V: TRBV11-2
D: TRBD2
J: TRBJ2-1
size: -
CDR3: CASSPLGGEGQKEQFF
DNA: TGTGCCAGCAGCCCTCTGGGAGGGGAGGGCCAGAAGGAGCAGTTCTTC

V: TRBV20-1
D: TRBD1
J: TRBJ1-2
size: many
CDR3: CSGETGAYGYTF
DNA: TGCAGTGGGGAGACAGGGGCCTATGGCTACACCTTC

V: TRBV28
D: TRBD2
J: TRBJ2-7
size: -
CDR3: CASSQLGLADEQYF
DNA: TGTGCCAGCAGTCAACTAGGACTAGCCGACGAGCAGTACTTC

V: TRBV2
D: -
J: TRBJ2-7
size: many
CDR3: CASKRERFSYEQYF
DNA: TGTGCCAGCAAGAGGGAGCGGTTCTCCTACGAGCAGTACTTC

V: TRBV27
D: TRBD2
J: TRBJ2-7
size: -
CDR3: CASSKGAGGRVYEQYF
DNA: TGTGCCAGCAGCAAAGGAGCGGGAGGCCGGGTATACGAGCAGTACTTC

V: TRBV27
D: -
J: TRBJ1-1
size: many
CDR3: CASSFQIGTEAFF
DNA: TGTGCCAGCAGTTTCCAGATAGGGACTGAAGCTTTCTTT

V: TRBV4-2
D: -
J: TRBJ1-6
size: many
CDR3: CASSQQDSRSSPLHF
DNA: TGTGCCAGCAGCCAACAAGACAGCAGGAGTTCACCCCTCCACTTT

V: TRBV9
D: -
J: TRBJ2-5
size: many
CDR3: CASSVEASRKETQYF
DNA: TGTGCCAGCAGCGTAGAGGCCAGCAGGAAAGAGACCCAGTACTTC

V: TRBV27
D: TRBD2
J: TRBJ2-7
size: many
CDR3: CASSLSGRSSYEQYF
DNA: TGTGCCAGCAGCCTTAGCGGGAGGAGCTCCTACGAGCAGTACTTC

V: TRBV2
D: TRBD1
J: TRBJ2-7
size: many
CDR3: CASTSGTGRSEQYF
DNA: TGTGCCAGCACATCCGGGACAGGGCGTAGCGAGCAGTACTTC

V: TRBV6-1
D: TRBD1
J: TRBJ2-7
size: -
CDR3: CASSDPRTGPYEQYF
DNA: TGTGCCAGCAGTGACCCCCGGACAGGGCCCTACGAGCAGTACTTC